A single sample is the source of the 4 T cell receptor beta chains below, sequenced in a study of lymphopenia after photon versus proton radiotherapy (dated by TCRdb to between 2017 and 2020). Library construction relied on the immunoSEQ multiplex PCR assay. The source is immuneACCESS, and TCRdb retained only in-frame sequences with V and J called. Part of the clones is not carried over; for the studies checked, unresolved V genes explain less than half of this, and the remainder is unexplained. The sample table records 29,000 or so clones; approximately 88% of these occur just once. The biggest ten clones account for 50% of the sample. The input for sequencing was peripheral blood, taken from a patient treated with proton-based radiotherapy. The receptors derive from a woman aged 55-69 years with cholangiocarcinoma. Some clones in this sample may be carry-over from other donors' samples.

The J gene is TRBJ1-3, the V gene TRBV5-1; D ambiguous. Germline assignment: CDR1 SGHRS and CDR2 YFSETQ. The CDR3 is made up of 16 amino acids. Trimming took off 9 bases at V and 0 bases at J, with 19 bases between the two ends. The CDR3 DNA reads as TGCGCCACCTCACTGGAAGGTCCGAGCTCTGGAAACACCATATATTTT. This gives the protein CATSLEGPSSGNTIYF.

The rearrangement joins TRBV6-6 to TRBJ1-6; D is perhaps TRBD1 (6 bases). Between the trimmed V and J ends, which lost 6 bases and 5 bases, there was a span of 14 bases. Germline V gives CDR1 MNHNY, CDR2 SVGAGI (reference sequence). This CDR3 has 15 amino acids. The DNA for the CDR3 is TGTGCCAGCAGACCCTCACAGGGTAATAATTCACCCCTCCACTTT. This translates into CASRPSQGNNSPLHF.

The chain employs TRBV6-5 and TRBJ2-1; D is possibly TRBD2 (6 bases). There are 14 residues in the CDR3. CDR1 MNHEY and CDR2 SVGAGI come from the germline V gene. V was clipped by 5 bases and J by 1 base, with 9 bases between them. CDR3 sequence reads: CASSTGSSYNEQFF. CDR3 DNA: TGTGCCAGCAGTACCGGGAGTTCCTACAATGAGCAGTTCTTC.

This chain uses TRBV7-2 with TRBJ2-5; a weak D match, TRBD2 (6 bases). From germline, CDR1 is SGHTA and CDR2 FQGNSA. Between the trimmed V and J ends, which lost 2 bases and 7 bases, there was a span of 14 bases. CDR3 length equals 14 residues. The CDR3 region is CASSLSAGSWTQYF. The DNA for the CDR3 is TGTGCCAGCAGCTTATCGGCGGGATCATGGACCCAGTACTTC.